This TCR beta chain was captured by sequencing in a study of radiation and T cells in renal cell carcinoma. General study findings and limits: Compared with controls, irradiated tumors showed greater TCR clonality. Dominant CDR3 motifs were more common in irradiated tumors than controls.

The V end was cut by 0 bases, the J end by 1 base, with 8 bases between. Germline CDR1 and CDR2: SGHNT and YYREEE (reference sequence). This CDR3 is 15 amino acids long. Noted treatment: treatment-naive control, cytoreductive nephrectomy. Controls were unirradiated tumors from treatment-naive cytoreductive nephrectomy patients. This table comes from immunoSEQ multiplex PCR, and its TCRdb copy is limited to in-frame clones, with some not included. The sample consists of around 16,000 clones, approximately 53% of them appearing once. About this clone: No antigen is known for it. It may be a read error: a sequence one base away is much more abundant. Other DNA sequences in this specimen translate into the identical CDR3.

This chain connects TRBV5-4 to TRBJ1-5; TRBD1 might be the D (6 bases). The clonotype comes from a man in his fifties or sixties with renal cell carcinoma. This sample comprised tumor tissue, obtained from a patient whose treatment was nephrectomy without radiotherapy. The CDR3 loop is CASSLGGLSNQPQHF. For the CDR3, the DNA is TGTGCCAGCAGCTTGGGGGGGCTCAGCAATCAGCCCCAGCATTTT.